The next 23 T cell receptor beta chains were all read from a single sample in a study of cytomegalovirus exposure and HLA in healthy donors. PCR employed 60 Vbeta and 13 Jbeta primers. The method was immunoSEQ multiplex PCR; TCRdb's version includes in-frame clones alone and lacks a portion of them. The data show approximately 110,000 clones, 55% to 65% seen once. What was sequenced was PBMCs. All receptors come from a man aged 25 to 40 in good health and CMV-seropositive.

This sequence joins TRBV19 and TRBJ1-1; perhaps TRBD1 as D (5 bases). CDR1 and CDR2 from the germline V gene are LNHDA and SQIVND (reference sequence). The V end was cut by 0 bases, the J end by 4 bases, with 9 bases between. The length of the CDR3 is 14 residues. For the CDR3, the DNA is TGTGCCAGTAGTATAGAAATAACAGGCACTGAAGCTTTCTTT. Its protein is CASSIEITGTEAFF.

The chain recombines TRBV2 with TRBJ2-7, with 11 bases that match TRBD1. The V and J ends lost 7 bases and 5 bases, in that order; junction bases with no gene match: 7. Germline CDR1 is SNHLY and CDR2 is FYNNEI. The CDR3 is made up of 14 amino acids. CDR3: CASTGQGAVDEQYF. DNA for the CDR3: TGTGCCAGCACTGGACAGGGGGCGGTCGACGAGCAGTACTTC.

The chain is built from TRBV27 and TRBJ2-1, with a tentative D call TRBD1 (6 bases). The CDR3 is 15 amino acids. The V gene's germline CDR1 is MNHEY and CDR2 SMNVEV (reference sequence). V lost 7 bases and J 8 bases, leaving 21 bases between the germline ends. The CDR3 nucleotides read TGTGCCAGCAAGGAGCCGACAGGCTCCGGGGATGAGCAGTTCTTC. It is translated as CASKEPTGSGDEQFF.

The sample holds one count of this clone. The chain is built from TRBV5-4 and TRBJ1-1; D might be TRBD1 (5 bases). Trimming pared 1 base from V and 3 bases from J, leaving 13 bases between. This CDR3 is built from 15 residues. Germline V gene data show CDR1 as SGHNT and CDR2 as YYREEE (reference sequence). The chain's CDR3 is CASSLSGAGDTEAFF. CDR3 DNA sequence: TGTGCCAGCAGCTTGAGCGGGGCCGGGGACACTGAAGCTTTCTTT.

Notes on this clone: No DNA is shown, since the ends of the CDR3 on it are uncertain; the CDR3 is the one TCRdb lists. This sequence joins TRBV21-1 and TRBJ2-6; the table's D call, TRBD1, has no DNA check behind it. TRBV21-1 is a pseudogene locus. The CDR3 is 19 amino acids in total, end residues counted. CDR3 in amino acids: CASSLRRGQVASGANVLTF.

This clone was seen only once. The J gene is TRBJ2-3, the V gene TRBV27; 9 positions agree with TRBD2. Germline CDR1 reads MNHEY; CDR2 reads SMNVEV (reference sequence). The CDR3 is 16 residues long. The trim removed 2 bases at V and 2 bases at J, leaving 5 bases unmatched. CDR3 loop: CASSLQTSGITDTQYF. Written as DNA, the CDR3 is TGTGCCAGCAGTTTACAGACTAGCGGAATCACAGATACGCAGTATTTT.

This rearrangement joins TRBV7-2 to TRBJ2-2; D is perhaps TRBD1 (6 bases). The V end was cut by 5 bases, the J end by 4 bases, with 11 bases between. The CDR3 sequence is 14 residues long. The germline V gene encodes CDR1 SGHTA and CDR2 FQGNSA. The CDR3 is CASSRGGSTGELFF. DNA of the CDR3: TGTGCCAGCAGCCGAGGGGGTTCCACCGGGGAGCTGTTTTTT.

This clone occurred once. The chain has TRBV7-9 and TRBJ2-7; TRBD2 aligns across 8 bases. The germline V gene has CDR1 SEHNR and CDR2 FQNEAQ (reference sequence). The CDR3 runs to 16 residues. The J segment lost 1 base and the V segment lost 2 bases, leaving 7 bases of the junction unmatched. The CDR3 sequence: CASSLYGSGASYEQYF. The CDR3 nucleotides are TGTGCCAGCAGCTTATATGGTAGCGGGGCGTCCTACGAGCAGTACTTC.

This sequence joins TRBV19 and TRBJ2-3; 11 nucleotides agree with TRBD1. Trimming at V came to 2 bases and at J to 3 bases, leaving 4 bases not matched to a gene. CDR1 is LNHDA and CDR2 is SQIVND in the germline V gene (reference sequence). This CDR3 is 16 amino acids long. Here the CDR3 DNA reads TGTGCCAGTAGTATAACGGGACAGGGGGGAACAGATACGCAGTATTTT. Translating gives CASSITGQGGTDTQYF.

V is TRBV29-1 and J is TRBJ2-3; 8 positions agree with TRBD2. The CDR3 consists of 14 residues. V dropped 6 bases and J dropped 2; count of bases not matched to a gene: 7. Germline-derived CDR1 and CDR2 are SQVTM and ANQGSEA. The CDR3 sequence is CSVRGGIVTDTQYF. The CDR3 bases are TGCAGCGTCCGCGGGGGGATCGTCACAGATACGCAGTATTTT.

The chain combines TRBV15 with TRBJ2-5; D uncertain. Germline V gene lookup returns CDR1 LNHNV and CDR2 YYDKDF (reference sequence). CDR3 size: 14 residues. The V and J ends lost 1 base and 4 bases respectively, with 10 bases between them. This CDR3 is CATSRVIGVETQYF. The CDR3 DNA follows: TGTGCCACCAGCAGAGTGATCGGAGTAGAGACCCAGTACTTC.

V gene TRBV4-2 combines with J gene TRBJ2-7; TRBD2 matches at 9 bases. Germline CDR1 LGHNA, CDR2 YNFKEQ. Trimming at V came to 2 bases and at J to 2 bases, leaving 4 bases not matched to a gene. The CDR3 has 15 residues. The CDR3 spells CASSQQAGGAYEQYF. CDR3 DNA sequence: TGTGCCAGCAGCCAACAAGCGGGGGGCGCCTACGAGCAGTACTTC.

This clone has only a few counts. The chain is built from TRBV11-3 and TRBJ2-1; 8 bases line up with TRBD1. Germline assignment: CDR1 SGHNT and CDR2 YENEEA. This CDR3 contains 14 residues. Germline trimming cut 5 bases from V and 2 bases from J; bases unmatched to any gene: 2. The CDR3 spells CASSRTGTYNEQFF. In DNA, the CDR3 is TGTGCCAGCAGCCGGACAGGGACCTACAATGAGCAGTTCTTC.

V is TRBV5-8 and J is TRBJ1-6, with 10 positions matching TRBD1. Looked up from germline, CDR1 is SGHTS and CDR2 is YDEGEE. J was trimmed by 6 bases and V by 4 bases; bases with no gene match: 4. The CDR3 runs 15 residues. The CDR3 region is CASSTGTGANSPLHF. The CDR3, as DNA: TGTGCCAGCAGCACAGGGACAGGGGCTAATTCACCCCTCCACTTT.

CDR3 protein: CACEEAGVTLFEAFF. As DNA, the CDR3 is TGTGCCTGTGAGGAGGCAGGGGTTACCCTATTTGAAGCTTTCTTT. The chain combines TRBV30 with TRBJ1-1; a possible D gene is TRBD1 (6 bases). V dropped 6 bases and J dropped 7 bases, with 24 bases sitting between them. The CDR3 has 15 residues. The germline V gene encodes CDR1 GTSNPN and CDR2 SVGIG (reference sequence).

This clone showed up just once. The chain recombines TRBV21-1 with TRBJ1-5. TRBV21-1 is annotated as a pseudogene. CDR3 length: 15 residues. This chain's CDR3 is CASSSRGGLYQPQHF. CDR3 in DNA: TGTGCCAGCAGCTCCCGGGGGGGGTTATATCAGCCCCAGCATTTT.

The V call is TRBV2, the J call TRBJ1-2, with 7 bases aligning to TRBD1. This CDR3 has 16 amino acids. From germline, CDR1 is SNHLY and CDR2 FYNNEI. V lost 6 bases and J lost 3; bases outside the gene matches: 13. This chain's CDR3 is CASRFLGGQTHYGYTF. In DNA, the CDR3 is TGTGCCAGCAGATTCCTGGGGGGACAGACCCACTATGGCTACACCTTC.

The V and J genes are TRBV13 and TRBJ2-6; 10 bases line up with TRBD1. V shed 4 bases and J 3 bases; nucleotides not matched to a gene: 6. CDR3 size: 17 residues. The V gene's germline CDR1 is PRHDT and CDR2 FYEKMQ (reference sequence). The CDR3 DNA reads TGTGCCAGCAGCTCCCGGGGACAGGGGTATGGGGCCAACGTCCTGACTTTC. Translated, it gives CASSSRGQGYGANVLTF.

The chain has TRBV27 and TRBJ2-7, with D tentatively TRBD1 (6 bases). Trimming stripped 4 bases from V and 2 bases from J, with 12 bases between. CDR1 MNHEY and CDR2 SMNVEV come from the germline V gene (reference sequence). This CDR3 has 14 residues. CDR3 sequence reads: CASSSLGQPYEQYF. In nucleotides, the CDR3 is TGTGCCAGCAGTTCCCTCGGACAGCCCTACGAGCAGTACTTC.

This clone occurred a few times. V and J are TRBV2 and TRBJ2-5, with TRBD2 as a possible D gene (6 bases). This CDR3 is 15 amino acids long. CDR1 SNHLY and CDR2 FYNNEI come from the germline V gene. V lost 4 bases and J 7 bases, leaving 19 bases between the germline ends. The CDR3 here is CASSGFLAVRPTQYF. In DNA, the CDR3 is TGTGCCAGCAGTGGGTTTTTAGCGGTCCGGCCGACCCAGTACTTC.

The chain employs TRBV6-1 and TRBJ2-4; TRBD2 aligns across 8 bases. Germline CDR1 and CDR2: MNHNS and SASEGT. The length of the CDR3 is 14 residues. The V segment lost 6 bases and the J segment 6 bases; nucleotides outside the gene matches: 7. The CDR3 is CASRIPGGRNIQYF. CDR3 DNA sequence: TGTGCCAGCAGGATCCCGGGAGGGAGAAACATTCAGTACTTC.

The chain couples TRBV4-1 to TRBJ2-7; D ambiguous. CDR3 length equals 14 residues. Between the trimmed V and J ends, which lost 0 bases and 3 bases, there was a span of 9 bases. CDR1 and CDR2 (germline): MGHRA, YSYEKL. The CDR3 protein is CASSQDFLNYEQYF. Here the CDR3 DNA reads TGCGCCAGCAGCCAAGATTTCCTTAACTACGAGCAGTACTTC.

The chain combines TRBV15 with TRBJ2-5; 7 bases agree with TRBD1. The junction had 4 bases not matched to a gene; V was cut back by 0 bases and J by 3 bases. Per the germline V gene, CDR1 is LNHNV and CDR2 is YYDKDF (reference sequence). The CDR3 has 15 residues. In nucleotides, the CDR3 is TGTGCCACCAGCAGAGATCCGACAGGGAAAGAGACCCAGTACTTC. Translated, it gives CATSRDPTGKETQYF.